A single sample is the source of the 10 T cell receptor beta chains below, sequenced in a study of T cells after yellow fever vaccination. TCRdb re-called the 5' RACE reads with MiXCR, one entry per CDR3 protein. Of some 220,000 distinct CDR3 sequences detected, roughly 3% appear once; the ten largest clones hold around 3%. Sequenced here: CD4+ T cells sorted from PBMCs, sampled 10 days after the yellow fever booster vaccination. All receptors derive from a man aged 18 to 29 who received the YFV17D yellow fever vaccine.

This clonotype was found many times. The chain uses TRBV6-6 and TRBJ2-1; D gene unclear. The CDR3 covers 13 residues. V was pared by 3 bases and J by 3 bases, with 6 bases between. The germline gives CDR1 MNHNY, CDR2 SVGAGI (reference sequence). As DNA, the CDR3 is TGTGCCAGCAGTTATCGTGTCTACAATGAGCAGTTCTTC. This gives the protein CASSYRVYNEQFF.

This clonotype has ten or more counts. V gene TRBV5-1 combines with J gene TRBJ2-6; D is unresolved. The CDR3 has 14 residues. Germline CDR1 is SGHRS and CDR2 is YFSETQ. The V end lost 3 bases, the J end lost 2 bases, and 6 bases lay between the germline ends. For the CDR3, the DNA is TGCGCCAGCAGCTCCCTACCTGGGGCCAACGTCCTGACTTTC. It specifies CASSSLPGANVLTF.

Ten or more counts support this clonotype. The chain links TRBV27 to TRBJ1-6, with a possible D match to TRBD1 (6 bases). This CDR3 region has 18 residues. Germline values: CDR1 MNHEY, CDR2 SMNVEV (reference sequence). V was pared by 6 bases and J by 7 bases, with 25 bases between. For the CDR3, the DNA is TGTGCCAGCAGGGCCCTTGGGGGCAGGGGATCGTGGAATTCACCCCTCCACTTT. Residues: CASRALGGRGSWNSPLHF.

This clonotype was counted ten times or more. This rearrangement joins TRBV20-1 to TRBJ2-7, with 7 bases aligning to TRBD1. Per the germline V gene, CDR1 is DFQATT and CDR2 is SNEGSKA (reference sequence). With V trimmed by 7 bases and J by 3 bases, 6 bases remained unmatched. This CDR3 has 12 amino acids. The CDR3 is CSVPGQHYEQYF. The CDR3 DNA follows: TGCAGTGTTCCGGGACAGCACTACGAGCAGTACTTC.

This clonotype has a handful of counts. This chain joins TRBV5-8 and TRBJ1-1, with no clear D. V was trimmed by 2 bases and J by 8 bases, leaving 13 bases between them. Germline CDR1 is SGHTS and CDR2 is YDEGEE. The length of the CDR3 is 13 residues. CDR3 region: CASSLSQLGEAFF. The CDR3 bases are TGTGCCAGCAGCTTAAGCCAGCTCGGGGAAGCTTTCTTT.

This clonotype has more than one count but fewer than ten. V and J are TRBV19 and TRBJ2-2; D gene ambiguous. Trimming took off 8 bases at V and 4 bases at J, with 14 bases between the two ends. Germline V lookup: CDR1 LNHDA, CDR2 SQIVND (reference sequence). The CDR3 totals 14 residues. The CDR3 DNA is TGTGCCAGTGGCACGTGGGCGCGCACCGGGGAGCTGTTTTTT. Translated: CASGTWARTGELFF.

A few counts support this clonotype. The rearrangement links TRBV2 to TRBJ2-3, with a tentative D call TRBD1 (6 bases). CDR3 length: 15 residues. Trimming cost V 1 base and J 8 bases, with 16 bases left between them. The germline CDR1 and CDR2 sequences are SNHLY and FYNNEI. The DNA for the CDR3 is TGTGCCAGCAGTGAAGGGCGGACCCGAGGGGGTACGCAGTATTTT. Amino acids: CASSEGRTRGGTQYF.

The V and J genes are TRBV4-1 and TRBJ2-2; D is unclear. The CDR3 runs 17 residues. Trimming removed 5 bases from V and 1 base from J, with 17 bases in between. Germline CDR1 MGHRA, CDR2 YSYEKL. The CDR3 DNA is TGCGCCAGCAGCTATACCCGGTCCGGGTTGAACACCGGGGAGCTGTTTTTT. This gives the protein CASSYTRSGLNTGELFF.

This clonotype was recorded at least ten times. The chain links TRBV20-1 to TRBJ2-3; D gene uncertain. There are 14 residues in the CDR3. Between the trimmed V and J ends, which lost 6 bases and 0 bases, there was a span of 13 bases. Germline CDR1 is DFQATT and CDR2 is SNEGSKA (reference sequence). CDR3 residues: CSAAIAASTDTQYF. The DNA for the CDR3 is TGCAGTGCCGCGATTGCCGCTAGCACAGATACGCAGTATTTT.

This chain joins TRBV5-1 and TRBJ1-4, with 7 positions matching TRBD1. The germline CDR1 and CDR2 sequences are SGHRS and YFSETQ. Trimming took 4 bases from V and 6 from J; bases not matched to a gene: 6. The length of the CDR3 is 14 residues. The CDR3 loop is CASSLQGWDEKLFF. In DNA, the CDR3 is TGCGCCAGCAGCCTACAGGGGTGGGATGAAAAACTGTTTTTT.